These 22 T cell receptor beta chains share one sample of origin, sequenced in a study of T cell responses to AZD1222 COVID-19 vaccine. Only in-frame clones appear in the TCRdb table, and some are missing; sequencing was by immunoSEQ multiplex PCR. The repertoire holds some 120,000 clones, with roughly nine tenths as singletons. Sequencing was performed on peripheral blood, taken on day 0 of AZD1222 vaccination. All receptors come from an adult in good health.

The chain has TRBV3-1 (or the pseudogene TRBV3-2) and TRBJ1-6, with no clear D. The CDR3 is 14 amino acids. V gave up 3 bases and J gave up 7 bases, with 10 bases separating them. Per germline, CDR1 LGHDT and CDR2 YNNKEL (reference sequence). The CDR3 DNA is TGTGCCAGCAGCCACGGACGGGGAAATTCACCCCTCCACTTT. Its translation is CASSHGRGNSPLHF.

This clone was detected only once. V is TRBV30 and J is TRBJ1-4; D is undetermined. CDR3 length: 13 residues. Germline CDR1 reads GTSNPN; CDR2 reads SVGIG (reference sequence). Trimming removed 7 bases from V and 0 bases from J, with 9 bases in between. CDR3 sequence (DNA): TGTGCCTCCGCTGACGCAACTAATGAAAAACTGTTTTTT. Amino acid sequence: CASADATNEKLFF. The full variable domain, its missing parts supplied by reference TRBV30 and TRBJ1-4, is SQTIHQWPATLVQPVGSPLSLECTVEGTSNPNLYWYRQAAGRGLQLLFYSVGIGQISSEVPQNLSASRPQDRQFILSSKKLLLSDSGFYLCASADATNEKLFFGSGTQLSVL.

This chain joins TRBV29-1 and TRBJ1-2; D is unresolved. This CDR3 has 12 residues. The germline V gene has CDR1 SQVTM and CDR2 ANQGSEA. The V end was cut by 3 bases, the J end by 2 bases, with 7 bases between. DNA for the CDR3: TGCAGCGTTGAGGCGGGGAACTATGGCTACACCTTC. Translation: CSVEAGNYGYTF.

The V gene is TRBV29-1, the J gene TRBJ2-7; possibly TRBD1 for D (6 bases). V lost 6 bases to trimming and J lost 4 bases, with 28 bases between them. Germline values: CDR1 SQVTM, CDR2 ANQGSEA. The length of the CDR3 is 17 residues. CDR3 DNA sequence: TGCAGCGTCACCCCGGGACACTTTTCCTTCTCCCTTTACGAGCAGTACTTC. Amino acid sequence: CSVTPGHFSFSLYEQYF.

Concerning this clone: An end of the junction differs from the germline gene, which may be a read error. CDR3 sequence reads: CASILQGGFTEAFF. CDR3 DNA: TGTGCCAGCATCTTACAGGGGGGATTCACTGAAGCTTTCTTT. The chain combines TRBV11-2 with TRBJ1-1; 8 positions agree with TRBD1. CDR1 is SGHAT, CDR2 FQNNGV, per germline. There are 14 residues in the CDR3.

The chain is built from TRBV6-2 or TRBV6-3 and TRBJ1-1; no definite D call. There are 14 residues in the CDR3. Germline V CDR1 and CDR2: MNHEY, SVGEGT. Trimming removed 2 bases at V and 0 bases at J, with 7 bases between. The CDR3 sequence is CASSYAQVNTEAFF. The CDR3 DNA reads as TGTGCCAGCAGTTACGCTCAGGTGAACACTGAAGCTTTCTTT.

In its sample, this clone was seen once. The V gene is TRBV27, the J gene TRBJ1-5; unclear D gene. CDR3 length equals 16 residues. Germline assignment: CDR1 MNHEY and CDR2 SMNVEV (reference sequence). V lost 3 bases and J 0 bases, leaving 12 bases between the germline ends. The CDR3 DNA follows: TGTGCCAGCAGTTTTTTATACCGGGGTAGCAATCAGCCCCAGCATTTT. Its protein product is CASSFLYRGSNQPQHF.

A single count supports this clone. This chain links TRBV20-1 with TRBJ1-5, with D maybe TRBD1 (6 bases). The CDR3 sequence is 13 residues long. Germline V lookup: CDR1 DFQATT, CDR2 SNEGSKA (reference sequence). Trimming cost V 3 bases and J 3 bases, with 9 bases left between them. The CDR3 DNA reads as TGCAGTGCTAGTGGACAGCTCAATCAGCCCCAGCATTTT. As protein: CSASGQLNQPQHF.

V usage is TRBV9 and J usage is TRBJ1-3; D may be TRBD1 (6 bases). The CDR3 length is 20 residues. The V gene lost 3 bases and the J gene lost 4 bases, with 29 bases spanning the gap. Germline CDR1 reads SGDLS; CDR2 reads YYNGEE. This CDR3 reads CASSASIMGTARGAGNTIYF. In DNA, the CDR3 is TGTGCCAGCAGCGCCTCAATTATGGGTACGGCGCGGGGGGCCGGAAACACCATATATTTT.

V is TRBV28 and J is TRBJ1-4; possibly TRBD1 for D (6 bases). V dropped 3 bases and J dropped 0 bases, with 11 bases sitting between them. Germline CDR1 and CDR2: MDHEN and SYDVKM. CDR3 length equals 16 residues. Written as DNA, the CDR3 is TGTGCCAGCAGTTTGGGCTACAGGGCAACTAATGAAAAACTGTTTTTT. It is translated as CASSLGYRATNEKLFF.

This chain links TRBV7-2 with TRBJ1-2; TRBD1 is a possible D gene (5 bases). CDR1 is SGHTA and CDR2 is FQGNSA in the germline V gene. The CDR3 sequence is 13 residues long. The V end was cut by 3 bases, the J end by 4 bases, with 9 bases between. Here the CDR3 reads CASSFYGAYGYTF. The CDR3 DNA reads TGTGCCAGCAGCTTCTACGGGGCCTATGGCTACACCTTC.

V gene TRBV18 combines with J gene TRBJ2-5; the D is unclear. This CDR3 region has 13 residues. Trimming cost V 2 bases and J 3 bases, with 7 bases left between them. Germline CDR1 and CDR2: KGHSH and LQKENI. CDR3 sequence (DNA): TGTGCCAGCTCACCATACCGCGAAGAGACCCAGTACTTC. Amino acid sequence: CASSPYREETQYF. The variable domain in full, with the rest retrieved from reference TRBV18 and TRBJ2-5, is NAGVMQNPRHLVRRRGQEARLRCSPMKGHSHVYWYRQLPEEGLKFMVYLQKENIIDESGMPKERFSAEFPKEGPSILRIQQVVRGDSAAYFCASSPYREETQYFGPGTRLLVL.

V is TRBV6-1 and J is TRBJ2-5; D possibly corresponds to TRBD2 (6 bases). This CDR3 is 15 amino acids long. Germline V gene sequence: CDR1 MNHNS, CDR2 SASEGT. Trimming took 3 bases from V and 5 from J, leaving 16 bases between them. The CDR3 region is CASSDLSGRYETQYF. Here the CDR3 DNA reads TGTGCCAGCAGTGACCTATCAGGGAGGTACGAGACCCAGTACTTC.

The chain recombines TRBV7-2 with TRBJ2-5, with TRBD2 identical over 11 bases. J was trimmed by 4 bases and V by 4 bases; bases with no gene match: 5. This CDR3 has 15 residues. The germline V gene encodes CDR1 SGHTA and CDR2 FQGNSA. The chain's CDR3 is CASSWGGLAAETQYF. The CDR3 DNA follows: TGTGCCAGCAGCTGGGGGGGACTAGCGGCAGAGACCCAGTACTTC.

V and J are TRBV7-6 and TRBJ2-1, with 12 bases lining up with TRBD2. The CDR3 is 15 residues long. Germline-derived CDR1 and CDR2 are SGHVS and FNYEAQ. After removal of 6 bases from V and 4 bases from J, the junction contained 4 bases not matched to a gene. CDR3 sequence: CASSTLAGGYNEQFF. Written as DNA, the CDR3 is TGTGCCAGCAGTACACTAGCGGGAGGATACAATGAGCAGTTCTTC. The whole variable domain, remainder taken from reference TRBV7-6 and TRBJ2-1, is GAGVSQSPRYKVTKRGQDVALRCDPISGHVSLYWYRQALGQGPEFLTYFNYEAQQDKSGLPNDRFSAERPEGSISTLTIQRTEQRDSAMYRCASSTLAGGYNEQFFGPGTRLTVL.

The gene calls are TRBV19 and TRBJ2-3, with 7 bases identical to TRBD1. The junction had 12 bases not matched to a gene; V was cut back by 9 bases and J by 0 bases. The germline gives CDR1 LNHDA, CDR2 SQIVND (reference sequence). The CDR3 totals 16 residues. The CDR3 spells CASTSRDSPSTDTQYF. CDR3 DNA: TGTGCCAGCACATCGAGGGACAGCCCTAGCACAGATACGCAGTATTTT. The whole variable domain, filled in from reference TRBV19 and TRBJ2-3, reads DGGITQSPKYLFRKEGQNVTLSCEQNLNHDAMYWYRQDPGQGLRLIYYSQIVNDFQKGDIAEGYSVSREKKESFPLTVTSAQKNPTAFYLCASTSRDSPSTDTQYFGPGTRLTVL.

The CDR3 reads CASSPGVSGNTIYF. CDR3 DNA: TGCGCCAGCAGCCCCGGCGTTTCTGGAAACACCATATATTTT. This chain uses TRBV5-1 with TRBJ1-3; D is unresolved. This CDR3 has 14 amino acids. Germline V gene data show CDR1 as SGHRS and CDR2 as YFSETQ. The V end lost 4 bases, the J end lost 1 base, and 9 bases lay between the germline ends.

CDR3: CASSERESSYNEQFF. CDR3 DNA: TGTGCCAGCAGTGAAAGGGAGAGCTCCTACAATGAGCAGTTCTTC. This rearrangement joins TRBV2 to TRBJ2-1; maybe TRBD2 (5 bases). The V and J ends lost 2 bases and 0 bases respectively, with 8 bases between them. Germline V lookup: CDR1 SNHLY, CDR2 FYNNEI. The CDR3 sequence is 15 residues long.

The chain has TRBV5-4 and TRBJ2-7; TRBD1 might be the D (6 bases). Germline assignment: CDR1 SGHNT and CDR2 YYREEE (reference sequence). Trimming left V 0 bases short and J 2 bases short, with 12 bases between. The CDR3 length is 15 residues. CDR3 DNA: TGTGCCAGCAGCTTGGTTGTTACAGGGACCTACGAGCAGTACTTC. Translating it yields CASSLVVTGTYEQYF. Drawing the rest from reference TRBV5-4 and TRBJ2-7, the complete variable domain is ETGVTQSPTHLIKTRGQQVTLRCSSQSGHNTVSWYQQALGQGPQFIFQYYREEENGRGNFPPRFSGLQFPNYSSELNVNALELDDSALYLCASSLVVTGTYEQYFGPGTRLTVT.

CDR3 in DNA: TGTGCCACCAGTGATGGGTCAGACAATCAGCCCCAGCATTTT. Translating it yields CATSDGSDNQPQHF. The chain carries TRBV24-1 and TRBJ1-5, with D unresolved. Germline lookup yields CDR1 KGHDR and CDR2 SFDVKD. This CDR3 comprises 14 residues. The germline V and J ends were trimmed by 3 bases and 3 bases, with 8 bases remaining between them.

The V call is TRBV7-9, the J call TRBJ1-1, with D unresolved. Germline V gives CDR1 SEHNR, CDR2 FQNEAQ (reference sequence). Trimming removed 3 bases from V and 1 base from J, with 6 bases in between. The CDR3 totals 13 residues. The CDR3 region has the DNA TGTGCCAGCAGCTTTGGGTGGAACACTGAAGCTTTCTTT. The encoded protein is CASSFGWNTEAFF.

This clone has just one count. This chain uses TRBV3-1 (or the pseudogene TRBV3-2) with TRBJ2-7, with D possibly matching TRBD2 (5 bases). Trimming cost V 4 bases and J 1 base, with 14 bases left between them. Germline V gene lookup returns CDR1 LGHDT and CDR2 YNNKEL (reference sequence). The CDR3 sequence is 15 residues long. CDR3 DNA: TGTGCCAGCAGCCCCGGGGTGACCGCGTCCTACGAGCAGTACTTC. As protein: CASSPGVTASYEQYF.